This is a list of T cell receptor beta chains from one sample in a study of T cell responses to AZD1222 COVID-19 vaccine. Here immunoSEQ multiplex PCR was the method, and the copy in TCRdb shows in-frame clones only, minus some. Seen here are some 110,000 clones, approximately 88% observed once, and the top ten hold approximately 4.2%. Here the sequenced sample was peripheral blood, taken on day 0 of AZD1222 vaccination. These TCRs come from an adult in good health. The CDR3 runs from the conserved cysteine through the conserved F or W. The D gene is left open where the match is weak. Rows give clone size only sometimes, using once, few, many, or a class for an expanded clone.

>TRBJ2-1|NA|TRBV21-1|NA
TGTGCCAGCAGCAACGGCCCGAGCCGGGAATCCTACAATGAGCAGTTCTTC
CASSNGPSRESYNEQFF
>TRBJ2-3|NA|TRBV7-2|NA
TGTGCCAGCAGAGGTTATCCTAGCACAGATACGCAGTATTTT
CASRGYPSTDTQYF
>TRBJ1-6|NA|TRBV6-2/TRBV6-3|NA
TGTGCCAGCAGTTTCCAGGATCAGCGTAATTCACCCCTCCACTTT
CASSFQDQRNSPLHF
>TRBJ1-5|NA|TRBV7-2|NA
TGTGCCAGCAGCCTTAGCCCCGGATGGAATCAGCCCCAGCATTTT
CASSLSPGWNQPQHF
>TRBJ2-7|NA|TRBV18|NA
TGTGCCAGCTCGGCCCGCGGGTCCATCGACGAGCAGTACTTC
CASSARGSIDEQYF
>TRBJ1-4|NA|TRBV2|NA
TGTGCCAGCAAGTATGGAAAACTGTTTTTT
CASKYGKLFF
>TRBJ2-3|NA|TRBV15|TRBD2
TGTGCCACCAGCAGAGATTTAGCGGGAGTCGGTTCGGCACGTACAGATACGCAGTATTTT
CATSRDLAGVGSARTDTQYF
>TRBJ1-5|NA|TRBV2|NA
TGTGCCAGCAGTGAATCCAACCCTAATCAGCCCCAGCATTTT
CASSESNPNQPQHF
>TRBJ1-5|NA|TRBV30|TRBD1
TGTGCCTGGAAAAGGCCAGACAGGGGGCTCCAGCCCCAGCATTTT
CAWKRPDRGLQPQHF
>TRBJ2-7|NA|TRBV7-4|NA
TGTGCCAGCAGCTTAAAAGGGGGCTACGAGCAGTACTTC
CASSLKGGYEQYF
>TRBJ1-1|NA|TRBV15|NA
TGTGCCACCAGCAGCCCCCCCGGGGGAATCAACACTGAAGCTTTCTTT
CATSSPPGGINTEAFF
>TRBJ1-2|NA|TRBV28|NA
TGTGCCAGTTTTAGTACGGTGGGAGGGGCTTTCCATGGCTACACCTTC
CASFSTVGGAFHGYTF
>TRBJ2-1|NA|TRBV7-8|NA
TGTGCCAGCAGCCGAGGGGGGGACCAAGACAATGAGCAGTTCTTC
CASSRGGDQDNEQFF
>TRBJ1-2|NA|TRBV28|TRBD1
TGTGCCAGCAGTCCCGGGACAGGGGCCCTCTATGGCTACACCTTC
CASSPGTGALYGYTF
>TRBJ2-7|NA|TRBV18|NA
TGTGCCAGCGTCACCGGTAAAGGAAGCTCCTACGAGCAGTACTTC
CASVTGKGSSYEQYF
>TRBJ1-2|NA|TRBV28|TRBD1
TGTGCCAGCAGGGGACAGAGATTCTATGGCTACACCTTC
CASRGQRFYGYTF
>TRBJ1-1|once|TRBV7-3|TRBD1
TGTGCCAGCAGCTTGGGGACAGGGACCACTGAAGCTTTCTTT
CASSLGTGTTEAFF
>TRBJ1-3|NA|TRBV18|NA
TGTGCCAGCTCACCAGAACAGGGCCTTGGAAACACCATATATTTT
CASSPEQGLGNTIYF
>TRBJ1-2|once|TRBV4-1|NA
TGCGCCAGCAGTCCGAGTGGGGGGTCATATAACTATGGCTACACCTTC
CASSPSGGSYNYGYTF
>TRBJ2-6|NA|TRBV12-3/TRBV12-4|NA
TGTGCCAGCAGTTTCGCCGGGGCCAACGTCCTGACTTTC
CASSFAGANVLTF
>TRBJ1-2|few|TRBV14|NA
TGTGCCAGCAGCCAAGTATTCGGGTTTAACTATGGCTACACCTTC
CASSQVFGFNYGYTF
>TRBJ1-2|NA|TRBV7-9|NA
TGTGCCAGCAATCTGGGGCACCCTAACTATGGCTACACCTTC
CASNLGHPNYGYTF
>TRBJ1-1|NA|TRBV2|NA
TGTGCCAGCAGTGAAGAGGGATCAGCTTTCTTT
CASSEEGSAFF
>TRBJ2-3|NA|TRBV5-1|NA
TGCGCCAGCAGCATAGGGACGCGCACAGATACGCAGTATTTT
CASSIGTRTDTQYF
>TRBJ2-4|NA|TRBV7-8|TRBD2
TGTGCCAGCAGCCAAGCGGGAGGGCCGATAAACATTCAGTACTTC
CASSQAGGPINIQYF
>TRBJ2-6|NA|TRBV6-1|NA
TGTGCCAGCAGTGAATGGCCGGGACTCGGGATGTCTGGGGCCAACGTCCTGACTTTC
CASSEWPGLGMSGANVLTF
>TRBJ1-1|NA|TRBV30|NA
TGTGCCTGGATCGGAGTTAGGACTGAAGCTTTCTTT
CAWIGVRTEAFF
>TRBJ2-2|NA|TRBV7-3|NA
TGTGCCAGCAGTTTCGACTCCCCCCTGAACACCGGGGAGCTGTTTTTT
CASSFDSPLNTGELFF